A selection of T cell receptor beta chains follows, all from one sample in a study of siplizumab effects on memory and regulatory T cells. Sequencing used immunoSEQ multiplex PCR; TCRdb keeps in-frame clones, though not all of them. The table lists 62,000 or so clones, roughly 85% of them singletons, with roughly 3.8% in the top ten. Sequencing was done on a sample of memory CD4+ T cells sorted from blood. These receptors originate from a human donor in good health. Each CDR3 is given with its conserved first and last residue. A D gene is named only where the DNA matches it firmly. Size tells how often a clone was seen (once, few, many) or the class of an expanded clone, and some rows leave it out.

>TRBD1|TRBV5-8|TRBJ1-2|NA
CASSLGRGSGYGYTF
TGTGCCAGCAGCTTGGGCAGGGGGTCGGGCTATGGCTACACCTTC
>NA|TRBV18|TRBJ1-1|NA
CASSPQGVEAFF
TGTGCCAGCTCACCACAGGGGGTTGAAGCTTTCTTT
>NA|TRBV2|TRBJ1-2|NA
CASSPRQDSGYTF
TGTGCCAGCAGTCCCCGACAGGATAGTGGCTACACCTTC
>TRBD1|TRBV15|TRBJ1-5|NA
CATSRSQGPAQPQHF
TGTGCCACCAGCAGATCACAGGGGCCGGCCCAGCCCCAGCATTTT
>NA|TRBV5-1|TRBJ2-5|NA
CASSLSGKREGTQYF
TGCGCCAGCAGCTTGTCTGGAAAAAGGGAAGGGACCCAGTACTTC
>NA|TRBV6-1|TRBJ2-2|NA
CASSADSGELFF
TGTGCCAGCAGTGCTGATAGCGGGGAGCTGTTTTTT
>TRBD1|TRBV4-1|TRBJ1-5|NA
CASSPGQGGTLVQPQHF
TGCGCCAGCAGCCCTGGACAGGGGGGGACCCTCGTCCAGCCCCAGCATTTT
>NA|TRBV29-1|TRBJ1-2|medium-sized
CSVEGGPGNGYTF
TGCAGCGTTGAAGGTGGTCCAGGGAACGGCTACACCTTC
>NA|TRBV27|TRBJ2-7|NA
CASSFPDGYEQYF
TGTGCCAGCAGTTTCCCCGACGGTTACGAGCAGTACTTC
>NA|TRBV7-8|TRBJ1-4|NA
CASSLTPGLYEKLFF
TGTGCCAGCAGCTTAACGCCAGGGCTCTATGAAAAACTGTTTTTT
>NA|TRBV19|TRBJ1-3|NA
CASSIVEGSIWSHSGNTIYF
TGTGCCAGTAGTATAGTAGAAGGGTCGATCTGGAGTCACTCTGGAAACACCATATATTTT
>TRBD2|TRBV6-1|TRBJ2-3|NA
CASSEGLAGIPGTDTQYF
TGTGCCAGCAGTGAGGGACTAGCGGGGATCCCTGGCACAGATACGCAGTATTTT
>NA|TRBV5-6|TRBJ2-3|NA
CASSGPRADTQYF
TGTGCCAGTTCGGGGCCTCGCGCAGATACGCAGTATTTT
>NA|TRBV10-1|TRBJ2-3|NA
CASSDERQCTDTQYF
TGCGCCAGCAGTGACGAAAGACAGTGCACAGATACGCAGTATTTT
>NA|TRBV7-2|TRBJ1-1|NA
CASSGRGLYF
TGTGCCAGCAGCGGAAGGGGACTGTACTTT
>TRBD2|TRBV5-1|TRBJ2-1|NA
CASSLTSGSHNEQFF
TGCGCCAGCAGCCTAACTAGCGGGAGCCACAATGAGCAGTTCTTC
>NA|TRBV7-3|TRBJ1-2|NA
CASAADTNYGYTF
TGTGCCAGCGCGGCTGACACTAACTATGGCTACACCTTC
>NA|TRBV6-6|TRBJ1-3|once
CASSRDSSRAIYF
TGTGCCAGCAGTCGAGACAGCAGCCGGGCCATATATTTT
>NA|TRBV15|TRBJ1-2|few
CATSRGDHYGYTF
TGTGCCACCAGCAGAGGGGACCACTATGGCTACACCTTC
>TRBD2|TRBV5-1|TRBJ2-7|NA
CASRPTGTSGRDNSYEQYF
TGCGCCAGCAGACCCACCGGGACTAGCGGGAGGGATAACTCCTACGAGCAGTACTTC
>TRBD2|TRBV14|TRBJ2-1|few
CASSPGLAGLNEQFF
TGTGCCAGCAGCCCCGGACTAGCAGGGCTCAATGAGCAGTTCTTC
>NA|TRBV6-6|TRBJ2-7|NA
CASSYSKDTYEQYF
TGTGCCAGCAGTTACTCGAAGGATACCTACGAGCAGTACTTC
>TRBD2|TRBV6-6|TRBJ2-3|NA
CASSSPGGVGDTQYF
TGTGCCAGCAGCTCCCCCGGGGGGGTCGGTGATACGCAGTATTTT
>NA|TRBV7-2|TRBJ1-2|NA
CASSLATATGYTF
TGTGCCAGCAGCTTAGCCACAGCAACTGGCTACACCTTC
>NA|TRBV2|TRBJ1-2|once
CASSEGQIYGYTF
TGTGCCAGCAGCGAAGGACAGATCTATGGCTACACCTTC
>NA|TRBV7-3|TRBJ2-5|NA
CASSLERGMKTQYF
TGTGCCAGCAGCCTGGAGAGGGGAATGAAGACCCAGTACTTC
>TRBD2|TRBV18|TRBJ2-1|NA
CASSPLGSGIYNEQFF
TGTGCCAGCTCACCTCTCGGGAGCGGGATCTACAATGAGCAGTTCTTC
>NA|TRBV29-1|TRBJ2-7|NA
CSVDTSYEQYF
TGCAGCGTTGACACGTCCTACGAGCAGTACTTC
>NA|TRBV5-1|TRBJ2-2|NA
CASSLGGFGTGELFF
TGCGCCAGCAGCTTGGGAGGGTTTGGCACCGGGGAGCTGTTTTTT
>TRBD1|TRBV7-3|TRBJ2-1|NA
CASSPSAGGEGNEQFF
TGTGCCAGCAGCCCCTCGGCAGGGGGCGAGGGCAATGAGCAGTTCTTC
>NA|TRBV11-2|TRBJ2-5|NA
CASSLVGSSSSETQYF
TGTGCCAGCAGCTTAGTCGGGTCGTCTAGCTCAGAGACCCAGTACTTC
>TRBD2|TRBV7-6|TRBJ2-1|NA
CASSLELAGNNEQFF
TGTGCCAGCAGCTTAGAACTAGCGGGAAACAATGAGCAGTTCTTC
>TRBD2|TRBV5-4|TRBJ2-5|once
CASSRTSGGQETQYF
TGTGCCAGCAGCCGAACTAGCGGGGGGCAAGAGACCCAGTACTTC
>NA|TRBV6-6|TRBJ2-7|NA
CASSYKGDSYEQYF
TGTGCCAGCAGTTACAAGGGGGACTCCTACGAGCAGTACTTC
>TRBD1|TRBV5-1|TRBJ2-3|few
CASGSDRGKGDTQYF
TGCGCCAGCGGGAGCGACAGGGGGAAAGGAGATACGCAGTATTTT
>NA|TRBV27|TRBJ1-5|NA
CASSSTTGFGAQHF
TGTGCCAGCAGTTCAACAACAGGATTCGGGGCCCAGCATTTT
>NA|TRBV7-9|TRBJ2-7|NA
CASSRPIRTRASYEQYF
TGTGCCAGCAGCCGACCAATCCGGACTCGCGCCTCCTACGAGCAGTACTTC
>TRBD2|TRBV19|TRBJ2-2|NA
CASSPPRRRGVDGELFF
TGTGCCAGTAGTCCCCCCCGGCGGCGGGGGGTGGACGGGGAGCTGTTTTTT
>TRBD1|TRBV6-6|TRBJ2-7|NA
CASRLGQVSSYEQYF
TGTGCCAGCAGGCTCGGACAGGTCAGCTCCTACGAGCAGTACTTC
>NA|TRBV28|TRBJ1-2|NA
CASRTAPGANYGYTF
TGTGCCAGCAGGACTGCTCCAGGAGCTAACTATGGCTACACCTTC
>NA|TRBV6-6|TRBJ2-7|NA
CASSSAGKFDEQYF
TGTGCCAGCAGTTCTGCCGGGAAGTTCGACGAGCAGTACTTC
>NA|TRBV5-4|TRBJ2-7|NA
CASSSAVTYEQYF
TGTGCCAGCAGCTCGGCGGTGACCTACGAGCAGTACTTC